This T cell receptor beta chain was identified during a study of cytomegalovirus exposure and HLA in healthy donors. PCR involved 60 Vbeta and 13 Jbeta primers. Sequencing was performed with immunoSEQ multiplex PCR; in TCRdb, only in-frame clones are kept and a portion is missing. The sample lists under 200,000 clones; 70% to 85% were seen once. Looked up from germline, CDR1 is SQVTM and CDR2 is ANQGSEA. The V gene lost 6 bases and the J gene lost 0 bases, with 18 bases spanning the gap. This CDR3 has 17 residues. Sequencing was performed on PBMCs. This TCR came from a man in his forties or fifties in good health and CMV-seropositive. The chain recombines TRBV29-1 with TRBJ2-6; D is possibly TRBD2 (7 bases). The CDR3 loop reads CSVDPGGTSSGANVLTF. The CDR3 nucleotides read TGCAGCGTGGATCCGGGGGGCACCTCCTCTGGGGCCAACGTCCTGACTTTC. The full variable domain, in which reference TRBV29-1 and TRBJ2-6 provide the parts outside the CDR3, is SAVISQKPSRDICQRGTSLTIQCQVDSQVTMMFWYRQQPGQSLTLIATANQGSEATYESGFVIDKFPISRPNLTFSTLTVSNMSPEDSSIYLCSVDPGGTSSGANVLTFGAGSRLTVL.